The text below deals with one T cell receptor beta chain. Its antigen remains unknown. The germline V and J ends were trimmed by 1 base and 10 bases, with 12 bases remaining between them. Germline V gives CDR1 SGHRS, CDR2 YFSETQ. The CDR3 is 13 amino acids. One entry per CDR3 protein, called by TCRdb with MiXCR from the RACE reads. The sample has approximately 50,000 distinct CDR3 sequences, more than 9% seen once. The record originates from a study of human T cells and chemical hapten exposure. Study-level information: Each patch test put 0.01% DPC on the upper back, and results were read at 6 days. Alopecia areata, totalis or universalis was found in mostly female patients.

Noted time point: pre-sensitization, week 0. Described treatment: therapeutic diphenylcyclopropenone sensitization with weekly scalp DPC. It was from unfractionated whole blood that total RNA was extracted. Alopecia patients deemed DPC-suitable, aged 18 to 70, excluding pregnancy. Study-wide results and caveats: With regard to DPC sensitization, TCRs above 1 in 1000 frequency did not change.

This specimen was whole blood, taken in connection with sensitization to the hapten diphenylcyclopropenone (DPC). The clonotype comes from a woman in her 30s with alopecia areata. Some clones in this sample may be carry-over from other donors' samples. V is TRBV5-1 and J is TRBJ2-1; possible D gene TRBD2, 5 bases. For the CDR3, the DNA is TGCGCCAGCAGCTTGAGGTGTAGGGAGGAGCAGTTCTTC. Translating gives CASSLRCREEQFF.